What follows are 22 T cell receptor beta chains derived from one specimen sequenced in a study of blood T cell repertoires in COVID-19. Sequenced by immunoSEQ multiplex PCR; TCRdb stores in-frame clones only, minus some. The table shows 95,000 to 110,000 clones, with about 91% occurring only once. Sequencing used peripheral blood. The origin of the receptors is a human donor in a cohort sampled during active COVID-19.

The chain employs TRBV5-1 and TRBJ2-1; 11 bases are a match to TRBD2. CDR1 and CDR2 from the germline V gene are SGHRS and YFSETQ. The CDR3 covers 15 residues. V lost 5 bases and J lost 2; bases outside the gene matches: 3. CDR3 DNA: TGCGCCAGCAGAACTAGCGGGGGCACCTACAATGAGCAGTTCTTC. Translation gives CASRTSGGTYNEQFF.

The V call is TRBV29-1, the J call TRBJ2-7, with D unclear. This CDR3 contains 15 residues. Trimming cost V 6 bases and J 1 base, with 19 bases left between them. From germline, CDR1 is SQVTM and CDR2 ANQGSEA. The CDR3 spells CSVSEAASLSYEQYF. The CDR3 DNA sequence: TGCAGCGTGAGCGAGGCGGCGTCTCTATCCTACGAGCAGTACTTC.

As regards this clone: The sample contains more than one DNA sequence encoding this CDR3. V is TRBV3-1 (or the pseudogene TRBV3-2) and J is TRBJ2-7; 7 bases match TRBD2. This CDR3 region has 19 residues. Germline V gene sequence: CDR1 LGHDT, CDR2 YNNKEL (reference sequence). Trimming took 4 bases from V and 0 from J; bases not matched to a gene: 18. CDR3 nucleotide sequence: TGTGCCAGCAGCCCATCTGAGGCTGCTAGCGGAAGTAGCTCCTACGAGCAGTACTTC. Translation: CASSPSEAASGSSSYEQYF.

The chain has TRBV5-1 and TRBJ2-1; TRBD2 might be the D (5 bases). The CDR3 totals 13 residues. Deletions cut 1 base from V and 3 bases from J, with 5 bases between. From germline, CDR1 is SGHRS and CDR2 YFSETQ. The CDR3, as DNA: TGCGCCAGCAGCTTGACTAGCTACAATGAGCAGTTCTTC. As protein: CASSLTSYNEQFF. The full variable domain, with the rest looked up from reference TRBV5-1 and TRBJ2-1, is KAGVTQTPRYLIKTRGQQVTLSCSPISGHRSVSWYQQTPGQGLQFLFEYFSETQRNKGNFPGRFSGRQFSNSRSEMNVSTLELGDSALYLCASSLTSYNEQFFGPGTRLTVL.

This chain joins TRBV4-3 and TRBJ1-1; TRBD1 is a possible D gene (5 bases). The germline V gene has CDR1 LGHNA and CDR2 YSLEER. V dropped 4 bases and J dropped 4 bases, with 16 bases sitting between them. This CDR3 has 15 amino acids. The CDR3 region has the DNA TGCGCCAGCAGCCTATTTCGGGGGGTGATCACTGAAGCTTTCTTT. It is translated as CASSLFRGVITEAFF.

The chain employs TRBV5-6 and TRBJ1-5; TRBD1 matches 9 bases. Losses at the gene ends were 4 bases for V and 4 bases for J; bases not matched to a gene: 6. CDR1 and CDR2 from the germline V gene are SGHDT and YYEEEE. The CDR3 runs to 15 residues. CDR3 residues: CASSRWGQGNQPQHF. CDR3 in DNA: TGTGCCAGCAGCCGATGGGGACAGGGAAATCAGCCCCAGCATTTT.

The chain carries TRBV19 and TRBJ2-5; TRBD2 might be the D (6 bases). The CDR3 spans 14 residues. Trimming shortened V by 3 bases and J by 4 bases, and 12 bases separated the two germline ends. CDR1 is LNHDA and CDR2 is SQIVND in the germline V gene (reference sequence). The CDR3 sequence: CASSILGSSETQYF. The CDR3, as DNA: TGTGCCAGTAGTATCCTCGGGAGCTCAGAGACCCAGTACTTC.

This clone was seen a few times. This sequence joins TRBV27 and TRBJ1-6; no definite D call. The CDR3 spans 14 residues. V lost 3 bases to trimming and J lost 10 bases, with 13 bases between them. CDR1 MNHEY and CDR2 SMNVEV come from the germline V gene (reference sequence). The CDR3 coding sequence is TGTGCCAGCAGTTTCCTCCAGGAGGCCTCACCCCTCCACTTT. Its translation: CASSFLQEASPLHF.

This clone was detected only a few times. The genes are TRBV5-6 and TRBJ2-7; 8 nucleotides align to TRBD2. Germline V gives CDR1 SGHDT, CDR2 YYEEEE. V gave up 3 bases and J gave up 0 bases; unmatched junction bases: 8. This CDR3 spans 16 amino acids. Here the CDR3 DNA reads TGTGCCAGCAGCTGGGGACTAGGGAGCCCCTCCTACGAGCAGTACTTC. Its translation: CASSWGLGSPSYEQYF.

J is TRBJ1-1 and V is TRBV5-6; D gene ambiguous. Germline lookup yields CDR1 SGHDT and CDR2 YYEEEE. The CDR3 has 13 residues. V gave up 3 bases and J gave up 3 bases, with 9 bases separating them. The CDR3 loop is CASSYYSYTEAFF. The CDR3 DNA sequence: TGTGCCAGCAGCTATTACAGCTACACTGAAGCTTTCTTT.

The CDR3 DNA is TGCGCCAGCAGCCCTGCGGGGGGGGGCAATCCAGCAGATACGCAGTATTTT. Its protein product is CASSPAGGGNPADTQYF. The V gene is TRBV5-1, the J gene TRBJ2-3, with 9 nucleotides matching TRBD2. V shed 4 bases, J shed 4 bases, and the junction held 13 bases outside the gene matches. From germline, CDR1 is SGHRS and CDR2 YFSETQ. This CDR3 contains 17 residues.

CDR3 sequence reads: CASSSGAGNNSPLHF. In DNA, the CDR3 is TGTGCCAGCAGCTCCGGAGCAGGGAATAATTCACCCCTCCACTTT. This chain joins TRBV5-4 and TRBJ1-6; D possibly corresponds to TRBD1 (5 bases). CDR1 is SGHNT, CDR2 YYREEE, per germline (reference sequence). The CDR3 is made up of 15 amino acids. V dropped 3 bases and J dropped 5 bases, with 12 bases sitting between them.

The J gene is TRBJ2-1, the V gene TRBV7-8; 8 bases agree with TRBD2. The CDR3 is 13 amino acids. Unmatched junction bases numbered 3, after V lost 5 bases and J lost 6 bases. Germline V CDR1 and CDR2: SGHVS, FQNEAQ. This CDR3 is CASSPGGGNEQFF. The CDR3 DNA sequence: TGTGCCAGCAGCCCGGGGGGGGGCAATGAGCAGTTCTTC.

J is TRBJ1-2 and V is TRBV28; maybe TRBD1 (6 bases). The CDR3 totals 12 residues. The germline V gene has CDR1 MDHEN and CDR2 SYDVKM. Between the trimmed V and J ends, which lost 3 bases and 7 bases, there was a span of 9 bases. CDR3: CASSFRGGGYTF. CDR3 in DNA: TGTGCCAGCAGTTTTCGAGGGGGTGGCTACACCTTC.

The chain joins TRBV9 to TRBJ1-3, with D perhaps TRBD1 (5 bases). The CDR3 has 14 residues. Per the germline V gene, CDR1 is SGDLS and CDR2 is YYNGEE. The V and J ends lost 4 bases and 0 bases respectively, with 8 bases between them. For the CDR3, the DNA is TGTGCCAGCAGCACAGGCTTCTCTGGAAACACCATATATTTT. Its protein is CASSTGFSGNTIYF.

The chain joins TRBV9 to TRBJ2-3, with D unclear. There are 15 residues in the CDR3. With 3 bases removed from V and 4 bases from J, the gap between germline ends came to 15 bases. Germline assignment: CDR1 SGDLS and CDR2 YYNGEE. The CDR3 DNA follows: TGTGCCAGCAGCGCGAGTCCATACGCGGCAGATACGCAGTATTTT. Translated: CASSASPYAADTQYF.

The chain employs TRBV10-1 and TRBJ2-2; possibly TRBD2 for D (6 bases). This CDR3 spans 17 amino acids. With 4 bases removed from V and 5 bases from J, the gap between germline ends came to 20 bases. Looked up from germline, CDR1 is WNHNN and CDR2 is SYGVQD (reference sequence). For the CDR3, the DNA is TGCGCCAGCAGTGCCTCGACCGGGACTCTCAGAACCGGGGAGCTGTTTTTT. Protein product: CASSASTGTLRTGELFF.

The chain is built from TRBV28 and TRBJ2-7, with D possibly TRBD1 on 6 matching bases. The CDR3 is 13 amino acids. Germline assignment: CDR1 MDHEN and CDR2 SYDVKM. Trimming left V 6 bases short and J 4 bases short, with 13 bases between. This chain's CDR3 is CASRRRGAYEQYF. The CDR3 nucleotides are TGTGCCAGCAGGCGCAGGGGCGCTTACGAGCAGTACTTC.

This rearrangement joins TRBV4-3 to TRBJ2-3; 8 bases fit TRBD1. The germline V gene has CDR1 LGHNA and CDR2 YSLEER. This CDR3 comprises 18 residues. The ends lost 0 bases at V and 6 bases at J; junction bases unmatched: 14. CDR3 sequence (DNA): TGCGCCAGCAGCCAAGAATGGGCCCCGACAGGGGAAGCGGATACGCAGTATTTT. Amino acids: CASSQEWAPTGEADTQYF.

The table lists this clone with a few counts. This same CDR3 is encoded by further DNA sequences in the sample. The chain combines TRBV6-4 with TRBJ1-5; 7 bases fit TRBD1. Per germline, CDR1 MRHNA and CDR2 SNTAGT. Trimming cost V 6 bases and J 4 bases; bases outside gene matches: 3. The CDR3 contains 13 residues. The CDR3 coding sequence is TGTGCCAGCAGCGAGGGGGCGAATCAGCCCCAGCATTTT. This codes for CASSEGANQPQHF.

This clone came up once. The chain combines TRBV19 with TRBJ2-3, with 12 bases matching TRBD2. V shed 5 bases and J 1 base; nucleotides not matched to a gene: 10. From germline, CDR1 is LNHDA and CDR2 SQIVND (reference sequence). The CDR3 covers 18 residues. CDR3 region: CASSLTPRLAGGTDTQYF. CDR3 DNA sequence: TGTGCCAGTAGTCTCACCCCCCGACTAGCGGGGGGCACAGATACGCAGTATTTT.

The CDR3 region is CASSFGTGSHTQYF. Written as DNA, the CDR3 is TGTGCCAGCAGCTTCGGGACAGGGTCACATACGCAGTATTTT. V usage is TRBV5-6 and J usage is TRBJ2-3; 9 nucleotides agree with TRBD1. The CDR3 sequence is 14 residues long. Trimming cost V 2 bases and J 7 bases; bases outside gene matches: 5. Germline values: CDR1 SGHDT, CDR2 YYEEEE.